A single sample gave rise to the 16 T cell receptor beta chains below, sequenced in a study of T cells in Graves' hyperthyroidism and ophthalmopathy. Researchers amplified the TCR beta CDR3 regions from RNA transcripts. The TCR CDR3 was amplified in a first-round RT-PCR using the HTBI primer set. MiXCR, run by TCRdb on the multiplex PCR reads, gives a single entry per CDR3 protein. Counted here are 530,000 or so distinct CDR3 sequences, about a sixth occurring once; the ten biggest clones make up about 16%. The specimen sequenced was blood. Source of these receptors: a young woman with Graves' ophthalmopathy.

The chain has TRBV19 and TRBJ1-1; D remains unclear. The length of the CDR3 is 13 residues. V lost 1 base to trimming and J lost 5 bases, with 8 bases between them. Germline CDR1 and CDR2: LNHDA and SQIVND (reference sequence). CDR3: CASSIGWGTEAFF. The CDR3 coding sequence is TGTGCCAGTAGTATAGGGTGGGGAACTGAAGCTTTCTTT.

CDR3 bases: TGTGCCTGGAGCTCGACAGGGGATACTGAAGCTTTCTTT. Amino acids: CAWSSTGDTEAFF. The chain is built from TRBV30 and TRBJ1-1, with 8 bases that match TRBD1. V gave up 3 bases and J gave up 5 bases; unmatched junction bases: 5. Germline CDR1 is GTSNPN and CDR2 is SVGIG (reference sequence). The CDR3 spans 13 residues.

This clonotype was recorded many times. The chain carries TRBV10-3 and TRBJ2-7, with D hard to call. The germline V and J ends were trimmed by 2 bases and 6 bases, with 5 bases remaining between them. The CDR3 runs to 11 residues. CDR1 and CDR2 (germline): ENHRY, SYGVKD. Here the CDR3 reads CAISERVEQYF. In DNA, the CDR3 is TGTGCCATCAGTGAGAGGGTCGAGCAGTACTTC.

The rearrangement uses TRBV20-1 and TRBJ1-4; 11 nucleotides match TRBD1. V shed 3 bases and J 7 bases; nucleotides not matched to a gene: 7. There are 15 residues in the CDR3. CDR1 and CDR2 from the germline V gene are DFQATT and SNEGSKA (reference sequence). In nucleotides, the CDR3 is TGCAGTGCTAGCCGGACAGGGGGCGCGAGTGAAAAACTGTTTTTT. Protein product: CSASRTGGASEKLFF.

This clonotype has just a few counts. This chain uses TRBV6-1 with TRBJ2-1; D gene unclear. V was clipped by 6 bases and J by 0 bases, with 12 bases between them. This CDR3 contains 15 residues. Germline V gene data show CDR1 as MNHNS and CDR2 as SASEGT. DNA of the CDR3: TGTGCCAGCAGCTCAGGAGAAAGCTCCTACAATGAGCAGTTCTTC. Protein sequence: CASSSGESSYNEQFF.

This clonotype has at least ten counts. V is TRBV28 and J is TRBJ2-5, with TRBD2 as a possible D gene (6 bases). The CDR3 is 14 residues long. V shed 5 bases and J shed 4 bases, with 14 bases lying between them. Germline V gene sequence: CDR1 MDHEN, CDR2 SYDVKM. This CDR3 reads CASSVAGTLETQYF. The DNA for the CDR3 is TGTGCCAGCAGTGTAGCCGGGACTCTAGAGACCCAGTACTTC.

This clonotype was seen ten or more times. V and J are TRBV29-1 and TRBJ2-7; D gene unclear. Trimming took off 4 bases at V and 7 bases at J, with 14 bases between the two ends. Germline CDR1 SQVTM, CDR2 ANQGSEA. The CDR3 is made up of 12 amino acids. CDR3 loop: CSVVFAGVEQYF. CDR3 nucleotide sequence: TGCAGCGTTGTTTTTGCTGGGGTGGAGCAGTACTTC.

Remarks on this clonotype: This may be a read error: a much more frequent sequence differs by one nucleotide. The V call is TRBV20-1, the J call TRBJ2-7, with D unclear. V lost 7 bases, J lost 3 bases, and 10 bases lay in between. The CDR3 length is 11 residues. CDR1 is DFQATT, CDR2 SNEGSKA, per germline (reference sequence). The CDR3 DNA follows: TGCAGTGGAGGCACGGTCTACGAGCAGTACTTC. The encoded protein is CSGGTVYEQYF.

The chain links TRBV3-1 to TRBJ1-2; no definite D call. The ends were cut back, 0 bases at V and 2 bases at J, with 10 bases in the middle. The CDR3 covers 15 residues. Looked up from germline, CDR1 is LGHDT and CDR2 is YNNKEL (reference sequence). The CDR3 sequence is CASSQDPGGNYGYTF. DNA of the CDR3: TGTGCCAGCAGCCAAGATCCGGGAGGGAACTATGGCTACACCTTC.

This clonotype was detected many times. The chain links TRBV6-1 to TRBJ1-2, with 7 bases matching TRBD1. Trimming removed 4 bases from V and 6 bases from J; junction bases left unmatched: 8. CDR1 is MNHNS, CDR2 SASEGT, per germline. The CDR3 length is 14 residues. The CDR3 loop reads CASSATGVHNGYTF. The CDR3 DNA follows: TGTGCCAGCAGTGCAACAGGGGTGCATAATGGCTACACCTTC.

In regard to this clonotype: One end of the junction fails to match germline, which may point to a read error. This chain links TRBV6-1 with TRBJ2-1; no clear D gene. CDR3 length equals 15 residues. The germline gives CDR1 MNHNS, CDR2 SASEGT. The DNA of the CDR3 is TGTGCCAGCAGCGCCTCTCAGCCCTCCTTCAATGAGCAGTTCTTC. This translates into CASSASQPSFNEQFF.

This clonotype appeared a few times. The rearrangement links TRBV7-2 to TRBJ2-2; D is undetermined. Germline CDR1 SGHTA, CDR2 FQGNSA. The CDR3 consists of 16 residues. V dropped 5 bases and J dropped 0 bases, with 13 bases sitting between them. The CDR3 nucleotides read TGTGCCAGCAGCCCCCGTCGCGCGGCGAACACCGGGGAGCTGTTTTTT. This translates into CASSPRRAANTGELFF.

This clonotype appeared a single time. V usage is TRBV5-6 and J usage is TRBJ2-1, with D perhaps given as TRBD1 or TRBD2 (5 bases each). Per the germline V gene, CDR1 is SGHDT and CDR2 is YYEEEE. Trimming cost V 0 bases and J 15 bases, with 10 bases left between them. The CDR3 has 11 amino acids. The DNA for the CDR3 is TGTGCCAGCAGCTTGGTGGGGGTACTGTTCTTC. Protein product: CASSLVGVLFF.

This clonotype was found a few times. This chain uses TRBV4-3 with TRBJ2-5, with D possibly TRBD2 on 6 matching bases. CDR1 and CDR2 (germline): LGHNA, YSLEER. The CDR3 extends over 14 amino acids. Trimming cost V 3 bases and J 3 bases, with 11 bases left between them. The CDR3 loop reads CASSHFLAKETQYF. CDR3 sequence (DNA): TGCGCCAGCAGCCATTTTCTAGCGAAAGAGACCCAGTACTTC.

Concerning this clonotype itself: Being one base from a much bigger clone, this may be a read error. The V and J genes are TRBV12-3 or TRBV12-4 and TRBJ2-2; 8 bases align to TRBD1. This CDR3 spans 13 amino acids. CDR3 amino acids: CSSSRGRGGELFF. CDR3 DNA sequence: TGTTCCAGCAGCAGGGGGCGCGGCGGGGAGCTGTTTTTT.

This chain connects TRBV19 to TRBJ2-1; no clear D gene. Trimming stripped 3 bases from V and 6 bases from J, with 9 bases between. The CDR3 sequence is 13 residues long. Germline V CDR1 and CDR2: LNHDA, SQIVND (reference sequence). Here the CDR3 DNA reads TGTGCCAGTAGTATCGAAGGCTTCAATGAGCAGTTCTTC. It codes for CASSIEGFNEQFF.